The next 23 T cell receptor beta chains were all read from a single sample in a study of shared clonotypes between healthy human individuals. Clones were sequenced by immunoSEQ multiplex PCR, and TCRdb holds only the in-frame ones, with some missing. The sample yields about half a million clones, roughly 80% seen once. What was sequenced was PBMCs. All receptors derive from a woman between 40 and 50 years old in good health. Some clones in this sample may be carry-over from other donors' samples.

The gene calls are TRBV5-4 and TRBJ2-5; 12 nucleotides align to TRBD2. Per germline, CDR1 SGHNT and CDR2 YYREEE (reference sequence). The V and J ends lost 4 bases and 5 bases, in that order; junction bases with no gene match: 9. CDR3 length: 16 amino acids. CDR3 protein: CASSHPTSGSGETQYF. The CDR3 DNA follows: TGTGCCAGCAGCCACCCGACTAGCGGGAGTGGGGAGACCCAGTACTTC.

This chain links TRBV5-1 with TRBJ2-1; TRBD2 aligns across 12 bases. With V trimmed by 5 bases and J by 6 bases, 6 bases remained unmatched. The germline V gene has CDR1 SGHRS and CDR2 YFSETQ. The CDR3 runs to 15 residues. The CDR3 coding sequence is TGCGCCAGCAGGGTCACTAGCGGGAGGTTCAATGAGCAGTTCTTC. Protein product: CASRVTSGRFNEQFF.

The V call is TRBV11-2, the J call TRBJ1-2; 9 nucleotides match TRBD1. The CDR3 is 15 residues long. J lost 7 bases, V lost 0 bases, and 6 bases had no gene match. Germline CDR1 is SGHAT and CDR2 is FQNNGV. The CDR3 here is CASSLDRTGVSGYTF. In nucleotides, the CDR3 is TGTGCCAGCAGCTTAGATAGGACAGGGGTTAGTGGCTACACCTTC.

This clone was picked up one time. The V and J genes are TRBV28 and TRBJ1-1; TRBD1 agrees at 8 bases. Trimming removed 6 bases from V and 4 bases from J; junction bases left unmatched: 7. The CDR3 runs to 14 residues. In germline, CDR1 is MDHEN, CDR2 SYDVKM. The chain's CDR3 is CASRDRDGGTEAFF. The CDR3 DNA sequence: TGTGCCAGCAGGGACAGGGACGGAGGCACTGAAGCTTTCTTT. The variable domain in full, with the rest retrieved from reference TRBV28 and TRBJ1-1, is DVKVTQSSRYLVKRTGEKVFLECVQDMDHENMFWYRQDPGLGLRLIYFSYDVKMKEKGDIPEGYSVSREKKERFSLILESASTNQTSMYLCASRDRDGGTEAFFGQGTRLTVV.

In DNA, the CDR3 is TGTGCCATCAGTGAGTCTCGGACTAGCGGGAGCTACGAGCAGTACTTC. This encodes CAISESRTSGSYEQYF. The V call is TRBV10-3, the J call TRBJ2-7; 13 bases match TRBD2. The CDR3 totals 16 residues. Germline CDR1 reads ENHRY; CDR2 reads SYGVKD. V gave up 0 bases and J gave up 3 bases; unmatched junction bases: 2.

This clone was observed a few times. A far larger clone lies a single base away; this is likely a read error. This chain uses TRBV10-3 with TRBJ2-7, with TRBD2 identical over 9 bases. Germline V gene sequence: CDR1 ENHRY, CDR2 SYGVKD. This CDR3 comprises 13 residues. Trimming removed 9 bases from V and 6 bases from J; junction bases left unmatched: 9. The CDR3 coding sequence is TGTGCCATAGGGACTAGCAAAGGCCGCGAGCAGTACTTC. As protein: CAIGTSKGREQYF.

The chain carries TRBV27 and TRBJ1-4, with D perhaps matching TRBD1 (6 bases). Germline values: CDR1 MNHEY, CDR2 SMNVEV (reference sequence). The CDR3 totals 14 residues. Trimming took 6 bases from V and 0 from J, leaving 8 bases between them. CDR3 nucleotides: TGTGCCAGCAGGCGGACAGCAACTAATGAAAAACTGTTTTTT. Residues: CASRRTATNEKLFF.

The rearrangement joins TRBV10-2 to TRBJ2-1; no clear D gene. Per the germline V gene, CDR1 is WSHSY and CDR2 is SAAADI. The CDR3 is made up of 14 amino acids. The ends were cut back, 5 bases at V and 3 bases at J, with 11 bases in the middle. DNA for the CDR3: TGCGCCAGCAGTAGAAAGCAACACTACAATGAGCAGTTCTTC. Its translation: CASSRKQHYNEQFF.

Comments on this clone: Given a far larger clone just one base away, this is likely a sequencing read error. The chain combines TRBV6-6 with TRBJ1-2; a possible D gene is TRBD1 (5 bases). There are 15 residues in the CDR3. The germline V gene has CDR1 MNHNY and CDR2 SVGAGI (reference sequence). The CDR3 protein is CASRSWDGWDYGSTF. The CDR3 DNA follows: TGTGCCAGCAGGTCTTGGGACGGATGGGACTATGGCTCCACCTTC.

The chain uses TRBV7-9 and TRBJ2-1; D might be TRBD2 (5 bases). Trimming removed 3 bases from V and 10 bases from J, with 19 bases in between. The CDR3 contains 15 residues. Germline V gene sequence: CDR1 SEHNR, CDR2 FQNEAQ (reference sequence). Here the CDR3 DNA reads TGTGCCAGCAGCTTGCGGACTTCACCCTTGGCAGAGCAGTTCTTC. It translates to CASSLRTSPLAEQFF. Supplemented by reference TRBV7-9 and TRBJ2-1, the full variable domain reads DTGVSQNPRHKITKRGQNVTFRCDPISEHNRLYWYRQTLGQGPEFLTYFQNEAQLEKSRLLSDRFSAERPKGSFSTLEIQRTEQGDSAMYLCASSLRTSPLAEQFFGPGTRLTVL.

The V gene is TRBV19, the J gene TRBJ2-5; 9 positions agree with TRBD2. V gave up 10 bases and J gave up 4 bases; unmatched junction bases: 4. This CDR3 contains 12 residues. Looked up from germline, CDR1 is LNHDA and CDR2 is SQIVND (reference sequence). The CDR3 DNA sequence: TGTGCCACCGAGACTAGCGGAGAGACCCAGTACTTC. Protein product: CATETSGETQYF.

A few counts support this clone. The chain has TRBV28 and TRBJ1-3, with TRBD1 matching over 11 bases. CDR1 and CDR2 from the germline V gene are MDHEN and SYDVKM. Trimming cost V 7 bases and J 2 bases; bases outside gene matches: 10. The CDR3 sequence is 17 residues long. CDR3 region: CASNTPGQGGTGNTIYF. CDR3 nucleotide sequence: TGTGCCAGCAATACTCCGGGACAGGGGGGAACTGGAAACACCATATATTTT.

The rearrangement links TRBV10-1 to TRBJ2-2; 7 nucleotides match TRBD1. Germline values: CDR1 WNHNN, CDR2 SYGVQD (reference sequence). The V and J ends lost 7 bases and 3 bases, in that order; junction bases with no gene match: 5. The length of the CDR3 is 14 residues. CDR3 in amino acids: CASTDRADTGELFF. CDR3 coding DNA: TGCGCCAGCACTGACAGGGCCGACACCGGGGAGCTGTTTTTT.

This clone was detected once. A far larger clone differs by one base, so this is likely a read error. The sample contains more than one DNA sequence encoding this CDR3. V usage is TRBV11-3 and J usage is TRBJ1-1; no reliable D call. V gave up 3 bases and J gave up 1 base, with 6 bases separating them. The V gene's germline CDR1 is SGHNT and CDR2 YENEEA. This CDR3 is 13 amino acids long. CDR3 coding DNA: TGTGCCAGCAGCTTGGTTGAGAACACTGAAGCTTTCTTT. Its translation: CASSLVENTEAFF.

The rearrangement links TRBV9 to TRBJ2-2, with 10 bases identical to TRBD2. The CDR3 consists of 17 residues. CDR1 and CDR2 from the germline V gene are SGDLS and YYNGEE. Unmatched junction bases numbered 7, after V lost 0 bases and J lost 5 bases. In DNA form, the CDR3 reads TGTGCCAGCAGCGTAGCTGCTAGCGGGAGAGGGACCGGGGAGCTGTTTTTT. Its translation: CASSVAASGRGTGELFF.

V is TRBV29-1 and J is TRBJ1-2, with 9 nucleotides matching TRBD1. The germline V gene has CDR1 SQVTM and CDR2 ANQGSEA. The CDR3 is made up of 13 amino acids. V lost 4 bases, J lost 5 bases, and 5 bases stayed unmatched. CDR3 sequence (DNA): TGCAGCGTTGGGTCAGGACAGGGGTATGGCTACACCTTC. Translating gives CSVGSGQGYGYTF.

This clone was seen a single time. Since a far larger clone is one base different, this is likely a read error. This same CDR3 is encoded by further DNA sequences in the sample. The chain combines TRBV7-9 with TRBJ2-6; D is unclear. The CDR3 covers 15 residues. Per the germline V gene, CDR1 is SEHNR and CDR2 is FQNEAQ (reference sequence). CDR3 nucleotide sequence: TGCGCCAGCAGCTTTTCTGGCTCTGGGGCCAACGTCCTGACTTTC. Translating it yields CASSFSGSGANVLTF. Based on the CDR3 plus reference TRBV7-9 and TRBJ2-6, the full variable domain is DTGVSQNPRHKITKRGQNVTFRCDPISEHNRLYWYRQTLGQGPEFLTYFQNEAQLEKSRLLSDRFSAERPKGSFSTLEIQRTEQGDSAMYLCASSFSGSGANVLTFGAGSRLTVL.

Concerning this clone itself: One base separates it from a far larger clone, so it is likely a read error. Other DNA sequences in this specimen translate into the identical CDR3. The chain couples TRBV2 to TRBJ2-7; D gene unclear. Trimming left V 5 bases short and J 5 bases short, with 10 bases between. The CDR3 has 12 residues. The germline gives CDR1 SNHLY, CDR2 FYNNEI. The DNA of the CDR3 is TGTGCCAGCAGTCCATTAGTTCACGAGCAGTACTTC. Encoded protein: CASSPLVHEQYF.

The rearrangement uses TRBV28 and TRBJ2-5, with 7 bases that match TRBD2. The CDR3 spans 15 residues. CDR1 is MDHEN, CDR2 SYDVKM, per germline. V trimming: 6 bases; J trimming: 0 bases; junction bases outside the gene matches: 7. For the CDR3, the DNA is TGTGCCAGCAGATCCCTGGGGGGGTACCAAGAGACCCAGTACTTC. Translation gives CASRSLGGYQETQYF.

Note on this clone: With only one base between it and a far larger clone, this is likely a read error. The genes are TRBV28 and TRBJ2-7; D uncertain. Germline V CDR1 and CDR2: MDHEN, SYDVKM. The CDR3 contains 15 residues. Between the trimmed V and J ends, which lost 6 bases and 3 bases, there was a span of 18 bases. The CDR3 coding sequence is TGTGCCAGCAGCCCCCTGGTGAGCGTCAGCTACGAGCAGTACTTC. This encodes CASSPLVSVSYEQYF. The full variable domain, its missing parts supplied by reference TRBV28 and TRBJ2-7, is DVKVTQSSRYLVKRTGEKVFLECVQDMDHENMFWYRQDPGLGLRLIYFSYDVKMKEKGDIPEGYSVSREKKERFSLILESASTNQTSMYLCASSPLVSVSYEQYFGPGTRLTVT.

For this clone: A far larger clone is one base from this, pointing to a likely read error. The chain employs TRBV2 and TRBJ2-5, with D uncertain. Germline CDR1 reads SNHLY; CDR2 reads FYNNEI. The CDR3 sequence is 12 residues long. The V end lost 4 bases, the J end lost 3 bases, and 6 bases lay between the germline ends. CDR3 sequence (DNA): TGTGCCAGCAGTGTTGGGGAAGAGACCCAGTACTTC. It specifies CASSVGEETQYF.

Regarding this clone: This likely stems from a read error, as it lies one base from a far larger clone. The V call is TRBV27, the J call TRBJ2-7; unclear D gene. Per the germline V gene, CDR1 is MNHEY and CDR2 is SMNVEV (reference sequence). The CDR3 is 12 amino acids. Deletions cut 5 bases from V and 2 bases from J, with 7 bases between. The CDR3 sequence: CASSGRAYEQYF. In DNA, the CDR3 is TGTGCCAGCAGTGGTAGGGCCTACGAGCAGTACTTC.

DNA of the CDR3: TGTGCCAGTAGTATAGCCCCGGACAGGGGTGGCTACACCTTC. Its protein is CASSIAPDRGGYTF. The rearrangement uses TRBV19 and TRBJ1-2; 9 bases fit TRBD1. From germline, CDR1 is LNHDA and CDR2 SQIVND (reference sequence). With 1 base clipped from V and 7 bases from J, the junction kept 4 bases outside the gene matches. The CDR3 totals 14 residues.